A single sample gave rise to the 11 T cell receptor beta chains below, sequenced in a study of spatial heterogeneity in lung cancer (dated by TCRdb to about 2019). The meaning of the sample's time point label: sample taken at primary tumor resection. For TCR sequencing, whole RNA was extracted from tumor and nontumor lung tissue, or from cryopreserved PBMC samples, and no cell sorting was done. To prepare the library, 5' RACE was applied. Instrument used: NextSeq 500. Clones were called with MiXCR by TCRdb after fastp trimmed the public reads at Q25, and only in-frame beta chains were retained. Here each entry gathers all rows of one CDR3 protein and keeps the most common genes and DNA. For this sample there are about 36,000 distinct CDR3 sequences; roughly 5.6% appear just once. Together, the top ten hold more than 25% of the sample. This specimen was PBMCs, taken at surgery. The source of these receptors is a female donor with early-stage non-small cell lung cancer.

V usage is TRBV12-3 or TRBV12-4 and J usage is TRBJ1-1; the D gene is possibly TRBD1 (5 bases). Trimming took off 4 bases at V and 1 base at J, with 10 bases between the two ends. The CDR3 totals 14 residues. CDR3 sequence: CASSSDMGNTEAFF. The CDR3 bases are TGTGCCAGCAGTTCGGACATGGGGAACACTGAAGCTTTCTTT.

This clonotype occurred many times. This rearrangement joins TRBV28 to TRBJ2-5, with D perhaps matching TRBD1 or TRBD2 (5 bases each). In germline, CDR1 is MDHEN, CDR2 SYDVKM. CDR3 size: 15 residues. With 5 bases removed from V and 1 base from J, the gap between germline ends came to 14 bases. The CDR3 is CASSSLGRSQETQYF. The CDR3 coding sequence is TGTGCCAGCAGTAGCCTGGGACGGTCCCAAGAGACCCAGTACTTC.

This clonotype was recorded many times. This sequence joins TRBV2 and TRBJ1-1, with 8 bases matching TRBD1. Germline V CDR1 and CDR2: SNHLY, FYNNEI. The ends lost 6 bases at V and 5 bases at J; junction bases unmatched: 8. This CDR3 is built from 14 residues. The CDR3 is CASSVDRGGTEAFF. As DNA, the CDR3 is TGTGCCAGCAGCGTTGACAGGGGAGGGACTGAAGCTTTCTTT.

This clonotype appeared many times. The rearrangement uses TRBV20-1 and TRBJ2-2, with 7 bases fitting TRBD1. Trimming cost V 1 base and J 1 base; bases outside gene matches: 6. The CDR3 spans 16 residues. Germline CDR1 DFQATT, CDR2 SNEGSKA (reference sequence). CDR3 nucleotide sequence: TGCAGTGCTAGAGGCCCCCGGACAGGGAACACCGGGGAGCTGTTTTTT. Its protein is CSARGPRTGNTGELFF.

This clonotype was seen repeatedly, ten times or more. The V call is TRBV6-1, the J call TRBJ2-3; D is unclear. Trimming removed 3 bases at V and 5 bases at J, with 18 bases between. The germline gives CDR1 MNHNS, CDR2 SASEGT. CDR3 size: 16 residues. This CDR3 reads CASSDRLSFGLDTQYF. CDR3 coding DNA: TGTGCCAGCAGTGACCGGTTGTCTTTCGGTTTAGATACGCAGTATTTT.

This chain links TRBV6-2 or TRBV6-3 with TRBJ2-5, with a possible D match to TRBD1 (5 bases). Germline V lookup: CDR1 MNHEY, CDR2 SVGEGT. This CDR3 region has 16 residues. V lost 6 bases, J lost 1 base, and 18 bases lay in between. The CDR3 region has the DNA TGTGCCAGCAGACAGGCCTCTGGGCGGAGCCAAGAGACCCAGTACTTC. It encodes CASRQASGRSQETQYF.

This clonotype was counted at least ten times. The gene calls are TRBV7-9 and TRBJ2-3, with TRBD2 matching 8 bases. This CDR3 contains 15 residues. The trim removed 6 bases at V and 4 bases at J, leaving 9 bases unmatched. Germline lookup yields CDR1 SEHNR and CDR2 FQNEAQ (reference sequence). In DNA form, the CDR3 reads TGTGCCAGCAGAAGTACTAGCGGACGGGCAGATACGCAGTATTTT. Residues: CASRSTSGRADTQYF.

V usage is TRBV7-2 and J usage is TRBJ2-7, with D unresolved. CDR1 and CDR2 from the germline V gene are SGHTA and FQGNSA. The CDR3 loop spans 13 amino acids. Trimming shortened V by 4 bases and J by 3 bases, and 10 bases separated the two germline ends. The CDR3 DNA reads as TGTGCCAGCAGCTCGAGGACGGGCTACGAGCAGTACTTC. Translating it yields CASSSRTGYEQYF.

Ten or more counts support this clonotype. This rearrangement joins TRBV7-8 to TRBJ1-5; unclear D gene. The CDR3 length is 12 residues. CDR1 and CDR2 from the germline V gene are SGHVS and FQNEAQ. Trimming took 4 bases from V and 4 from J, leaving 5 bases between them. The CDR3 coding sequence is TGTGCCAGCAGCTCCCCGAATCAGCCCCAGCATTTT. Translated: CASSSPNQPQHF.

J is TRBJ2-7 and V is TRBV12-3 or TRBV12-4, with TRBD2 matching 12 bases. This CDR3 contains 15 residues. The trim removed 5 bases at V and 7 bases at J, leaving 9 bases unmatched. The CDR3: CASSGQTSGSGEQYF. CDR3 in DNA: TGTGCCAGCAGTGGCCAGACTAGCGGGAGTGGGGAGCAGTACTTC.

CDR3 in DNA: TGCGCCAGCAGCCCGGCGGGGGGCACAGATACGCAGTATTTT. It codes for CASSPAGGTDTQYF. The chain employs TRBV5-1 and TRBJ2-3, with TRBD2 identical over 7 bases. Germline CDR1 is SGHRS and CDR2 is YFSETQ. This CDR3 is 14 amino acids long. Trimming at V came to 4 bases and at J to 1 base, leaving 3 bases not matched to a gene.